The clone carrying this TCR beta chain was counted between two and nine times. The data are from a study of human T cells and chemical hapten exposure. The time point: patch test 1, 2 weeks after DPC sensitization. Noted treatment: therapeutic diphenylcyclopropenone sensitization with weekly scalp DPC. TCRdb reprocessed the RACE reads via MiXCR and lists one record per CDR3 protein. This table has around 380,000 distinct CDR3 sequences, around 4.8% appearing once. This specimen was whole blood, taken in connection with sensitization to the hapten diphenylcyclopropenone (DPC). This TCR derives from a woman in her forties or fifties with alopecia areata. Some clones in this sample may be carry-over from other donors' samples.

As DNA, the CDR3 is TGTGCCAGCAGCTTCGTCGGGGGAGGCCCCCACTCTGGAAACACCATATATTTT. It is translated as CASSFVGGGPHSGNTIYF. The rearrangement uses TRBV5-5 and TRBJ1-3; D may be TRBD1 (5 bases). Deletions cut 2 bases from V and 0 bases from J, with 18 bases between. The germline gives CDR1 SGHKS, CDR2 YYEKEE (reference sequence). CDR3 length equals 18 residues.